This T cell receptor beta chain was found in a study of regulatory T cells in long-lasting Graves disease. Study results and caveats: Persistent disease showed a preference for TRBV28, TRBJ1-2 and TRBJ2-5.

Comments on this clonotype: What it binds is not known.

Trimming cost V 8 bases and J 4 bases; bases outside gene matches: 9. The CDR3 has 14 residues. Looked up from germline, CDR1 is MRHNA and CDR2 is SNTAGT. Relying on iRepertoire HTBI primers and Arm-PCR of CDR3 regions, the team built TCR beta libraries. TCRdb recomputed calls from the multiplex PCR reads with MiXCR, one row per CDR3 protein. The sample has 700,000 or so distinct CDR3 sequences, 25% to 30% seen once; the top ten hold about two fifths. Time point denoted: persistent/refractory GD, antithyroid drugs over 5 years with positive TRAb. Preparation of the TCR library used RNA extracted from PBMCs.

Sequencing used peripheral blood mononuclear cells (PBMCs), obtained when the disease was refractory, from a patient treated with antithyroid drugs. The chain recombines TRBV6-4 with TRBJ1-1, with 8 bases lining up with TRBD1. The receptor comes from a female donor with Graves disease. In DNA, the CDR3 is TGTGCCAGCTCTCAGGGGGCCTCGCTCACTGAAGCTTTCTTT. This gives the protein CASSQGASLTEAFF.